This T cell receptor beta chain was sequenced in a study of blood T cell repertoires in COVID-19. Study details: Nucleic acid was either cDNA or gDNA, and it came from T cells, B-cell-depleted T cells, or PBMCs.

The CDR3 is made up of 14 amino acids. The V gene lost 7 bases and the J gene lost 8 bases, with 18 bases spanning the gap. Germline values: CDR1 SGHDT, CDR2 YYEEEE. Some clones are missing from TCRdb's copy, which holds only in-frame ones; the method was immunoSEQ multiplex PCR. The sample lists about 230,000 clones, 85% to 90% seen once, with roughly 12% in the top ten. The sequence was collected from a man in his fifties or sixties with COVID-19, enrolled during active disease. The chain joins TRBV5-6 to TRBJ1-4; a possible D gene is TRBD1 (6 bases). The sample comprised peripheral blood. The CDR3: CASSPGGAGEKLFF. CDR3 sequence (DNA): TGTGCCAGCTCTCCGGGGGGGGCCGGAGAAAAACTGTTTTTT. The entire variable domain, with the rest obtained from reference TRBV5-6 and TRBJ1-4, is as follows: DAGVTQSPTHLIKTRGQQVTLRCSPKSGHDTVSWYQQALGQGPQFIFQYYEEEERQRGNFPDRFSGHQFPNYSSELNVNALLLGDSALYLCASSPGGAGEKLFFGSGTQLSVL.